This TCR beta chain originates from a study of breast tumors, draining lymph nodes, adjacent tissues. Overall study findings and caveats: Luminal-like breast cancer showed significantly higher tumor–nontumor repertoire similarity than basal-like. Tumors had less TCR diversity than lymph nodes, more than nontumor tissue. Tumor T cell lymph node origin was a supported hypothesis, not proven. Findings are consistent with lymph node origin and intratumoral expansion of most tumor T cells.

Per the germline V gene, CDR1 is LNHDA and CDR2 is SQIVND (reference sequence). The CDR3 is 14 residues long. The V gene lost 2 bases and the J gene lost 4 bases, with 12 bases spanning the gap. TCRdb analysed the multiplex PCR reads with MiXCR anew, one entry per CDR3 protein. The sample carries 90,000 to 120,000 distinct CDR3 sequences, around 20% recorded once. Axillary draining lymph nodes of breast cancer patients supplied the node samples. This clonotype was recorded many times. No antigen is known for it. The chain employs TRBV19 and TRBJ2-7; a possible D gene is TRBD2 (6 bases). The sequenced sample was axillary lymph node tissue. The source of this sequence is a female donor with breast cancer. Some clones in this sample may be carry-over from other donors' samples. CDR3 coding DNA: TGTGCCAGTAGTATAACCGGGAGTGCGTACGAGCAGTACTTC. Translation gives CASSITGSAYEQYF. Filled out from reference TRBV19 and TRBJ2-7, the complete variable domain reads DGGITQSPKYLFRKEGQNVTLSCEQNLNHDAMYWYRQDPGQGLRLIYYSQIVNDFQKGDIAEGYSVSREKKESFPLTVTSAQKNPTAFYLCASSITGSAYEQYFGPGTRLTVT.